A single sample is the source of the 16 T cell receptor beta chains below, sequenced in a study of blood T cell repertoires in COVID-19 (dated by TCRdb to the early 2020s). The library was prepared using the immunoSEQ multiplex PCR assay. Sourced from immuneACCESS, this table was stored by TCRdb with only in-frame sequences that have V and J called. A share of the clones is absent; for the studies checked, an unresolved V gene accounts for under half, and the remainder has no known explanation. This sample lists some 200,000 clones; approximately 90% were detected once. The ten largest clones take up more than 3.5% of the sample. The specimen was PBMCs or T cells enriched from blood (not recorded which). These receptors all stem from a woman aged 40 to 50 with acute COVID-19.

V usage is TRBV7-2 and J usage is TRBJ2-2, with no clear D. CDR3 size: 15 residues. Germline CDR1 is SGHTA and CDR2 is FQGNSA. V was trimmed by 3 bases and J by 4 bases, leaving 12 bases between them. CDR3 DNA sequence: TGTGCCAGCAGCTTGAGGATCGATGGCACCGGGGAGCTGTTTTTT. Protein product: CASSLRIDGTGELFF.

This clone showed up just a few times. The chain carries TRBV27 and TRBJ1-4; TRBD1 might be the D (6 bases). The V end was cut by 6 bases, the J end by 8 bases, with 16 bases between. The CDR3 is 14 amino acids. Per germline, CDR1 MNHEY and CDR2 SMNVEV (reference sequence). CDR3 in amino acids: CASSLNRVREKLFF. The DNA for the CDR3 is TGTGCCAGCAGCCTTAACAGGGTCAGGGAAAAACTGTTTTTT.

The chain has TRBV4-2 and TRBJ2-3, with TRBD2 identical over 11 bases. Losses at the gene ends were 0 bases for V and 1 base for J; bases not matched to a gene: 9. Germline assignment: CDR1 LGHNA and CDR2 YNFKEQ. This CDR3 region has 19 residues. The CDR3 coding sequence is TGTGCCAGCAGCCAAGATCAAGGAACTAGCGGGGGCGGCACAGATACGCAGTATTTT. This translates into CASSQDQGTSGGGTDTQYF.

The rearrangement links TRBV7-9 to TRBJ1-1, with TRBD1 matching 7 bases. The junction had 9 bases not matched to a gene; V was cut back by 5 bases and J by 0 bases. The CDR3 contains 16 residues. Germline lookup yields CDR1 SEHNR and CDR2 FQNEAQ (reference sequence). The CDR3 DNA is TGTGCCAGCAGCCCCCGTGGGACAGCTTTGAACACTGAAGCTTTCTTT. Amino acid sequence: CASSPRGTALNTEAFF.

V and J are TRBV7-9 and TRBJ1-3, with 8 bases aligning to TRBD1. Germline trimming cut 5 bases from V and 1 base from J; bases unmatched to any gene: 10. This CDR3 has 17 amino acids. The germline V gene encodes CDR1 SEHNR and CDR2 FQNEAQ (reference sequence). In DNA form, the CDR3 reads TGTGCCAGCAGCCAGCAGGGGGCGGGTTTGTCTGGAAACACCATATATTTT. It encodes CASSQQGAGLSGNTIYF.

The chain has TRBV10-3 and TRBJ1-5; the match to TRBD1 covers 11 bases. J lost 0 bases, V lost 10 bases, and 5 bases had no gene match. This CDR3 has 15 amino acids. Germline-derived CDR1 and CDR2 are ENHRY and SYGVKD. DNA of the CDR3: TGTGCCACGGACAGGGGGCCGTATAGCAATCAGCCCCAGCATTTT. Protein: CATDRGPYSNQPQHF.

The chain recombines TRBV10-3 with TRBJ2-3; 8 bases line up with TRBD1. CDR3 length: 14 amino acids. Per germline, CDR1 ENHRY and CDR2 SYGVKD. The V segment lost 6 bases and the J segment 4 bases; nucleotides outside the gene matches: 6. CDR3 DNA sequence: TGTGCCATCAGATCGGACAGGGACCCAGATACGCAGTATTTT. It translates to CAIRSDRDPDTQYF.

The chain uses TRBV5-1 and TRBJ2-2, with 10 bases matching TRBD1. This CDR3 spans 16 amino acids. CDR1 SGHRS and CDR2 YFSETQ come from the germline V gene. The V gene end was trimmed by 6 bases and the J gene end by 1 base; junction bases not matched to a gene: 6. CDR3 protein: CASTHGQGVNTGELFF. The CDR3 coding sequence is TGCGCCAGCACCCATGGACAGGGGGTGAACACCGGGGAGCTGTTTTTT. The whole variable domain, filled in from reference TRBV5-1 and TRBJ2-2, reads KAGVTQTPRYLIKTRGQQVTLSCSPISGHRSVSWYQQTPGQGLQFLFEYFSETQRNKGNFPGRFSGRQFSNSRSEMNVSTLELGDSALYLCASTHGQGVNTGELFFGEGSRLTVL.

The CDR3 reads CSATNNDGYTF. CDR3 nucleotide sequence: TGCAGTGCTACAAACAACGATGGCTACACCTTC. This chain uses TRBV20-1 with TRBJ1-2, with D hard to call. The germline V and J ends were trimmed by 4 bases and 6 bases, with 9 bases remaining between them. CDR1 is DFQATT, CDR2 SNEGSKA, per germline (reference sequence). The CDR3 runs 11 residues.

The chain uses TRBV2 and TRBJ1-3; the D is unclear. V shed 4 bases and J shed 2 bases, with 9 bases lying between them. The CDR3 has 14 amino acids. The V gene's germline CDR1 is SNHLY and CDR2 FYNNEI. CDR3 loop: CASSVLATGNTIYF. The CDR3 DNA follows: TGTGCCAGCAGTGTTTTAGCCACTGGAAACACCATATATTTT.

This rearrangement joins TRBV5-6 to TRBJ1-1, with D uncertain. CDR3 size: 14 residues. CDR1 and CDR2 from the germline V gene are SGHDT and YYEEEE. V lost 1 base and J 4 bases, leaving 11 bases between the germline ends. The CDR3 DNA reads TGTGCCAGCAGCTTGATGAGGGATGGCACTGAAGCTTTCTTT. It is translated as CASSLMRDGTEAFF. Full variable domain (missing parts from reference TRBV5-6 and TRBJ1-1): DAGVTQSPTHLIKTRGQQVTLRCSPKSGHDTVSWYQQALGQGPQFIFQYYEEEERQRGNFPDRFSGHQFPNYSSELNVNALLLGDSALYLCASSLMRDGTEAFFGQGTRLTVV.

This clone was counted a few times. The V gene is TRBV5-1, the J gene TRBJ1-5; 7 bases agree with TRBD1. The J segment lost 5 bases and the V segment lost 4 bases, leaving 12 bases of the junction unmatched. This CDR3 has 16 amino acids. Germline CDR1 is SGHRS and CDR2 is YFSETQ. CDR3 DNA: TGCGCCAGCAGCCCCGGTAGTATAGGGGGCGATCAGCCCCAGCATTTT. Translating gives CASSPGSIGGDQPQHF.

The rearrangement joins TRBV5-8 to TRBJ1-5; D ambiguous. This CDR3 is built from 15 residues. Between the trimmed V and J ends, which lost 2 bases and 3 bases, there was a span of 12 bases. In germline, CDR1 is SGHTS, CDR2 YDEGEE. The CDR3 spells CASSFLGGNNQPQHF. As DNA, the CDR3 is TGTGCCAGCAGCTTTCTGGGAGGGAACAATCAGCCCCAGCATTTT.

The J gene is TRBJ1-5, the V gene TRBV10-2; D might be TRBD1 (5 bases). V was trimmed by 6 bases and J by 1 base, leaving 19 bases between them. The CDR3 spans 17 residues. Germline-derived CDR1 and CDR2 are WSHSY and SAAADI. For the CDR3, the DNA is TGCGCCAGCAGGGGGGACTTTTCCCCAGGGAGCAATCAGCCCCAGCATTTT. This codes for CASRGDFSPGSNQPQHF.

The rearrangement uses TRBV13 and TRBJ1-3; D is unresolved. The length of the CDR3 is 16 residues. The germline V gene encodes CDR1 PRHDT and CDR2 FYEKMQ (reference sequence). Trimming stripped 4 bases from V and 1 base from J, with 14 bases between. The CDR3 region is CASSSERPDSGNTIYF. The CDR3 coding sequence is TGTGCCAGCAGCTCGGAGCGGCCGGATTCTGGAAACACCATATATTTT.

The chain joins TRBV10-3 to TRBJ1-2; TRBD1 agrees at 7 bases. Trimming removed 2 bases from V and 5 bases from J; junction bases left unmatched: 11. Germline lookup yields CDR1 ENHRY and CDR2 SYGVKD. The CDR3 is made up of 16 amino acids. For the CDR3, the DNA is TGTGCCATCAGTGAGGGAGGGAGGCAGGGGGTTTATGGCTACACCTTC. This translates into CAISEGGRQGVYGYTF.